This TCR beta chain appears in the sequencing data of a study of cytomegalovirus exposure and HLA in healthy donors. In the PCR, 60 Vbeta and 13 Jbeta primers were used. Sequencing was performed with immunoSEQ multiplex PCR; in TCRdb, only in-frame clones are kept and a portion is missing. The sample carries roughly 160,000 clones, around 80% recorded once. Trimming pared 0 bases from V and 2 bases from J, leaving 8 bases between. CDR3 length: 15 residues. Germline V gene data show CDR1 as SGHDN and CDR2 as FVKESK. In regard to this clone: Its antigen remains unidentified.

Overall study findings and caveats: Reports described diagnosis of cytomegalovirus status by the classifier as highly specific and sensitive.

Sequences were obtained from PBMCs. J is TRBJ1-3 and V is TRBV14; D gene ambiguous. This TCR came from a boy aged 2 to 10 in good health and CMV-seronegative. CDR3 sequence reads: CASSQDFSTGNTIYF. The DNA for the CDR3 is TGTGCCAGCAGCCAAGATTTTTCAACTGGAAACACCATATATTTT.